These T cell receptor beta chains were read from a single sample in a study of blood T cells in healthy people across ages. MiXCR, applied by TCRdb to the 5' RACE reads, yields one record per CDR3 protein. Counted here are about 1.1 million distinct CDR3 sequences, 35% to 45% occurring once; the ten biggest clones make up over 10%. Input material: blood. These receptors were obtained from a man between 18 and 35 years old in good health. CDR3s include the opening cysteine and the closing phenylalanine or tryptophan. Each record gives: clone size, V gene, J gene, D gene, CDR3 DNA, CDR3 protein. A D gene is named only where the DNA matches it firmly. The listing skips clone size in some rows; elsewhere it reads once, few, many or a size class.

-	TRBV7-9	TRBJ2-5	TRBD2	TGTGCCAGCACCCGAGGACTAGCGGCACAAGAGACCCAGTACTTC	CASTRGLAAQETQYF
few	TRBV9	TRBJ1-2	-	TGTGCCAGCAGCGTAGAACACCGCTATGGCTACACCTTC	CASSVEHRYGYTF
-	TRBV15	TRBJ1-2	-	TGTGCCACCAGCAGACTTGAATCCGCCGATGGCTACACCTTC	CATSRLESADGYTF
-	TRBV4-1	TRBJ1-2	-	TGCGCCAGCAGCCGAGGAGGACCGGAGTATGGCTACACCTTC	CASSRGGPEYGYTF
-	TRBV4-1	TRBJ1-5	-	TGCGCCAGCAGCCAAGAGGGCGGCGGTAATCAGCCCCAGCATTTT	CASSQEGGGNQPQHF
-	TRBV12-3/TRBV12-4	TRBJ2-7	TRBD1	TGTGCCAGCACCCAGGCGGGACAGGGGAACTACGAGCAGTACTTC	CASTQAGQGNYEQYF
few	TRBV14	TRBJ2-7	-	TGTGCCAGAGATCGGAGGGGGATCTTCTACGAGCAGTACTTC	CARDRRGIFYEQYF
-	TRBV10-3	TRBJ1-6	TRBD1	TGTGCCATCAGTAAAACCCCAGGGGGTCTAAGCTCACCCCTCCACTTT	CAISKTPGGLSSPLHF
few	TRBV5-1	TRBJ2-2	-	TGCGCCAGCAGCTTGGTCGCGGACAGCACCGGGGAGCTGTTTTTT	CASSLVADSTGELFF
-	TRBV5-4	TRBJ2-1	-	TGTGCCAGCAGCTTGTCGACCATAACCTACAATGAGCAGTTCTTC	CASSLSTITYNEQFF
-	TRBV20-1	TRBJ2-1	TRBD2	TGCAGTGCGGACCCGGCTAGCGGGGAAAATGAGCAGTTCTTC	CSADPASGENEQFF
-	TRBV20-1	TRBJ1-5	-	TGCAGTGCCCGAACCGGTGGGGGGCAGCGGCCCCAGCATTTT	CSARTGGGQRPQHF
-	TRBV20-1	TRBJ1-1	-	TGCAGTGCTAGACCTCTGGTTCTTAACACTGAAGCTTTCTTT	CSARPLVLNTEAFF
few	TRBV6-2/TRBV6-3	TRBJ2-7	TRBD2	TGTGCCAGCAGTTACCTACCATCAGCGGGGAACTTGTACGAGCAGTACTTC	CASSYLPSAGNLYEQYF
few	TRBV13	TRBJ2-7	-	TGTGCCAGCAGCCGGGGGACGGTAACCTACGAGCAGTACTTC	CASSRGTVTYEQYF
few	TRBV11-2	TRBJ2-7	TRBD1	TGTGCCAGCAGCTTATTCAGGGGGCAGTCCTACGAGCAGTACTTC	CASSLFRGQSYEQYF
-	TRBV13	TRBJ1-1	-	TGTGCCAGCAGCCATGGGAGGGGAGGCAGCACTGAAGCTTTCTTT	CASSHGRGGSTEAFF
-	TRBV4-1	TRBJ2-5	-	TGCGCCAGCAGCCAAGAAGGACGGACCCAAGAGACCCAGTACTTC	CASSQEGRTQETQYF
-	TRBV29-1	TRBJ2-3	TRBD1	TGCAGTGTCGCCGTGACAGGGGCCGATACGCAGTATTTT	CSVAVTGADTQYF
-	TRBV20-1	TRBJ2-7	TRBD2	TGCAGTGCTTTGACTAGCGGAGCTTTTACCTACGAGCAGTACTTC	CSALTSGAFTYEQYF
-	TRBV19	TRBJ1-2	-	TGTGCCAGTATCGGGGCGAGGGGTAACTATGGCTACACCTTC	CASIGARGNYGYTF
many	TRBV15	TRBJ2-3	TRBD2	TGTGCCACCAGCAGAGTATCCGGTAGCGGGTCAGATACGCAGTATTTT	CATSRVSGSGSDTQYF
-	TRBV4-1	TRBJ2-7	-	TGCGCCAGCAGCCAAGATTTGGCTTCCTACAATGAGCAGTACTTC	CASSQDLASYNEQYF
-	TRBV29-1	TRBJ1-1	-	TGCAGCGTTGAACTCCGAGGGGTAATGAACACTGAAGCTTTCTTT	CSVELRGVMNTEAFF
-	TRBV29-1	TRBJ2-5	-	TGCAGCGTTGAGCGGAGGGAGACCCAGTACTTC	CSVERRETQYF
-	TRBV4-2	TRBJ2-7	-	TGTGCCAGCAGCTCAGCCCCGGGAACTCGCTACGAGCAGTACTTC	CASSSAPGTRYEQYF
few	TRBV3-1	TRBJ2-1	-	TGTGCCAGCAGCCAAGATCTGCCAGTATACAATGAGCAGTTCTTC	CASSQDLPVYNEQFF
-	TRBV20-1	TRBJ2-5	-	TGCAGTGCTAGTCATAGCTCCTACAATGAGCAGTACTTC	CSASHSSYNEQYF
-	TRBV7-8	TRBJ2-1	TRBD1	TGTGCCAGCAGCTTAGGGGTATTACAGGGGTCCCTCTACAATGAGCAGTTCTTC	CASSLGVLQGSLYNEQFF
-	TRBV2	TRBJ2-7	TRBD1	TGTGCCAGCTCATCCGTGGGGACAGGGGGCTACGAGCAGTACTTC	CASSSVGTGGYEQYF
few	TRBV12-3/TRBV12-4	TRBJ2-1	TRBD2	TGTGCCAGCAGTTACACTAGCGGGGCGAATGAGCAGTTCTTC	CASSYTSGANEQFF
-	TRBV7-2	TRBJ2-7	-	TGTGCCAGCAGCTTATTAGGCGCCCTGTACTACGAGCAGTACTTC	CASSLLGALYYEQYF
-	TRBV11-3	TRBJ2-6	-	TGTGCCAGCAGCGTGGAAAGGGGCGCTGGGGCCAACGTCCTGACTTTC	CASSVERGAGANVLTF
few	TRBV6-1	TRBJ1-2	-	TGTGCCAGCAGTGCGGCCGTTTGGGATGGCTACACCTTC	CASSAAVWDGYTF
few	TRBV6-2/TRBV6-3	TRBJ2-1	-	TGTGCCAGGGGTGAGGCCACAGACAATGAGCAGTTCTTC	CARGEATDNEQFF
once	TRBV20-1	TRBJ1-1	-	TGCAGTGCTGCAGCCCAGGGAGCCTTGACGATGAACACTGAAGCTTTCTTT	CSAAAQGALTMNTEAFF
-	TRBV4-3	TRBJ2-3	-	TGCGCCAGCAGCCAAATTGGGGCCACAGATACGCAGTATTTT	CASSQIGATDTQYF
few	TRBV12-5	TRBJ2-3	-	TGTGCTAGTGGTTTGGTCCCCGGATTAGGTAGGCCGTCAGATACGCAGTATTTT	CASGLVPGLGRPSDTQYF
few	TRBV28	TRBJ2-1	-	TGTGCCAGCAGTTTAGGACCCTATCCCAATGAGCAGTTCTTC	CASSLGPYPNEQFF
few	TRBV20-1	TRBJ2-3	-	TGCAGTGCTAGAGATAGAAAGGGTAAATCCACAGATACGCAGTATTTT	CSARDRKGKSTDTQYF
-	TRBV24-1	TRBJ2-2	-	TGTGCCACCAGTCCTCCCGGACGTCCGGCGAACACCGGGGAGCTGTTTTTT	CATSPPGRPANTGELFF
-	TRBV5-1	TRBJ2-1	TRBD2	TGCGCCAGCAGTACGCGGACTAGCGGGGCGAATGAGCAGTTCTTC	CASSTRTSGANEQFF
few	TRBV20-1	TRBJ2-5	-	TGCAGTGCTACCAGGGGGAGGAACCAAGAGACCCAGTACTTC	CSATRGRNQETQYF
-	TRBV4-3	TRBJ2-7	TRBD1	TGCGCCAGCAGCCAAGAGGCAGGGGGTTTGAATGAGCAGTACTTC	CASSQEAGGLNEQYF
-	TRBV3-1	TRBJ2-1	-	TGTGCCAGCAGCCAACCGCCCTCCTACAATGAGCAGTTCTTC	CASSQPPSYNEQFF
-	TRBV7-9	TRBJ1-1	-	TGTGCCACCACCGCAGCCAACACTGAAGCTTTCTTT	CATTAANTEAFF
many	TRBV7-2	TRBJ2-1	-	TGTGCCAGCAGCTTAGCGGGGCGCGGGAATGAGCAGTTCTTC	CASSLAGRGNEQFF
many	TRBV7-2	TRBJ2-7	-	TGTGCCAGCAGCTTAGACAGGGCCGAGCAGTACTTC	CASSLDRAEQYF
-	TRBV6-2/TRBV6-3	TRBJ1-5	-	TGTGCCAGCATGCCAGGTTCTGATCAGCCCCAGCATTTT	CASMPGSDQPQHF
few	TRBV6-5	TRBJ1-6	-	TGTGCCAGCAGTTACGTACCCCAACTGAATAATTCACCCCTCCACTTT	CASSYVPQLNNSPLHF
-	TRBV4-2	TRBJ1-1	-	TGTGCCAGCAGCCAAGTGTCGGCCAGTATGAACACTGAAGCTTTCTTT	CASSQVSASMNTEAFF
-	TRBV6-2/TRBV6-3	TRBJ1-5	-	TGTGCCAGCAGCCAAACAGGGTCGCCCCAGCATTTT	CASSQTGSPQHF
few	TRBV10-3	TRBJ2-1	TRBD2	TGTGCCATCAGTCTGACTAGCGGGGGGGGGTATGAGCAGTTCTTC	CAISLTSGGGYEQFF
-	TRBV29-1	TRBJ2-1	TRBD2	TGCAGCGTTGAAGGTTTGGCGGGGGGGTACAATGAGCAGTTCTTC	CSVEGLAGGYNEQFF
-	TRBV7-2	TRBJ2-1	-	TGTGCCAGCAACTATCGGGACGGACACTCAAGGGATGAGCAGTTCTTC	CASNYRDGHSRDEQFF
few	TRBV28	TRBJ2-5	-	TGTGCCAGCAGGCAACAACAGGGAAACCAAGAGACCCAGTACTTC	CASRQQQGNQETQYF
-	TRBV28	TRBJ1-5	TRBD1	TGTGTCAGCAGTTTGGACAGGGGGGGCAATCAGCCCCAGCATTTT	CVSSLDRGGNQPQHF